This paragraph reports one T cell receptor (beta chain). Its antigen is as yet unknown. The CDR3 consists of 14 residues. V trimming: 5 bases; J trimming: 1 base; junction bases outside the gene matches: 3. Germline V CDR1 and CDR2: SGHTS, YDEGEE. It was with 60 Vbeta and 13 Jbeta primers that the PCR ran. The data were produced by immunoSEQ multiplex PCR, yet TCRdb's version contains in-frame clones alone and is incomplete. The sample records 110,000 to 150,000 clones, over 8% being singletons. These data belong to a study of cytomegalovirus exposure and HLA in healthy donors. Study findings and constraints: In a later analysis, V- and J-gene trimming of beta chains associated with a DCLRE1C missense variant, replicated independently. Later analysis identified over 15,000 TCR beta sequences associated with HLA alleles, using a false discovery rate threshold of 0.05. Later work showed greater clonal expansion in HLA-associated TCR beta chains than in equally common others. Later analysis placed DRB1 highest and HLA-C lowest in TCR association rates, which differed by HLA locus.

Specimen: PBMCs. The J gene is TRBJ1-3, the V gene TRBV5-8, with TRBD1 identical over 7 bases. The sequence was obtained from a male donor in good health and CMV-seronegative. The CDR3 region is CASRTQGSGNTIYF. CDR3 bases: TGTGCCAGCAGGACACAGGGGTCTGGAAACACCATATATTTT.